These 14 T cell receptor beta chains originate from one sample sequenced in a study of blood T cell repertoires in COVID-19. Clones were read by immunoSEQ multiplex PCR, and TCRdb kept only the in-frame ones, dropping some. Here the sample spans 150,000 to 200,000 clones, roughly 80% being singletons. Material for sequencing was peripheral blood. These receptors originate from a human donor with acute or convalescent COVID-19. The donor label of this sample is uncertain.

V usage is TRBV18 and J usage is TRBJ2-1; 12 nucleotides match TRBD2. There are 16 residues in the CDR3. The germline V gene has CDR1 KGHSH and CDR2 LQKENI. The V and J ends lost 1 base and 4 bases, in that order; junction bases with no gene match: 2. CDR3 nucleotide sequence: TGTGCCAGCTCACCACGGCTAGCGGGGGGGTACAATGAGCAGTTCTTC. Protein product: CASSPRLAGGYNEQFF.

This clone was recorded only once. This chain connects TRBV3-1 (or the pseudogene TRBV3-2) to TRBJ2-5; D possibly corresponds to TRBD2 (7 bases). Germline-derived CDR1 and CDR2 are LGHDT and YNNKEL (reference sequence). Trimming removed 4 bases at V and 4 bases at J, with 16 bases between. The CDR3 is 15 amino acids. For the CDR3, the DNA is TGTGCCAGCAGCCCAGGATGGGGGGGCGGAGAGACCCAGTACTTC. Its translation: CASSPGWGGGETQYF.

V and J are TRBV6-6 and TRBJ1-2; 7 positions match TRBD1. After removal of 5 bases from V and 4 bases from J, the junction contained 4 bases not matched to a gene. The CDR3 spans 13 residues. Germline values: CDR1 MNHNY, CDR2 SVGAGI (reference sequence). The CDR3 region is CASSVGQFYGYTF. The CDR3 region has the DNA TGTGCCAGCAGTGTGGGACAGTTCTATGGCTACACCTTC.

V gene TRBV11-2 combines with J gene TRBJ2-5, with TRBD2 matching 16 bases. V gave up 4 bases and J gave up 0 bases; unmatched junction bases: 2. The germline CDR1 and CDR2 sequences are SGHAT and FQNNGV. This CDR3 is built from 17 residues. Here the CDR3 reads CASSSGLAGGYQETQYF. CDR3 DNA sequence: TGTGCCAGCAGCTCGGGACTAGCGGGGGGGTACCAAGAGACCCAGTACTTC.

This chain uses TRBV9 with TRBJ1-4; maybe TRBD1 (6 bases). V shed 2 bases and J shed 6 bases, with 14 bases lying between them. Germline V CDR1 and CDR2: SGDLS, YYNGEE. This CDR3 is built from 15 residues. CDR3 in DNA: TGTGCCAGCAGCGTCCAGGACAGCCTAGATGAAAAACTGTTTTTT. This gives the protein CASSVQDSLDEKLFF. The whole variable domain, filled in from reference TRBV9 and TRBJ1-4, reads DSGVTQTPKHLITATGQRVTLRCSPRSGDLSVYWYQQSLDQGLQFLIQYYNGEERAKGNILERFSAQQFPDLHSELNLSSLELGDSALYFCASSVQDSLDEKLFFGSGTQLSVL.

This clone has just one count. CDR3 region: CASSGPGQGIATNEKLFF. CDR3 DNA sequence: TGTGCCAGCAGTGGACCTGGACAGGGGATTGCAACTAATGAAAAACTGTTTTTT. The V call is TRBV6-1, the J call TRBJ1-4; TRBD1 matches at 9 bases. Per germline, CDR1 MNHNS and CDR2 SASEGT. This CDR3 contains 18 residues. Losses at the gene ends were 4 bases for V and 0 bases for J; bases not matched to a gene: 9.

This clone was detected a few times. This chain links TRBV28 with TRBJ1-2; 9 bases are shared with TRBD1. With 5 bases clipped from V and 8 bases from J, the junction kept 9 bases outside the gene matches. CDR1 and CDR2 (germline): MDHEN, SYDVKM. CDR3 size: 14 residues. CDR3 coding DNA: TGTGCCAGCAGTCCGATCGGGACAGGGCGAGGCTACACCTTC. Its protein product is CASSPIGTGRGYTF.

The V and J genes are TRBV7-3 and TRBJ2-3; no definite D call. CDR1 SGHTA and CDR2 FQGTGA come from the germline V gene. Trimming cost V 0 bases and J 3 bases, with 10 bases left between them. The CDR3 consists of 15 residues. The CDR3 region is CASSLTAAETDTQYF. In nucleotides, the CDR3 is TGTGCCAGCAGCTTAACGGCGGCAGAAACAGATACGCAGTATTTT.

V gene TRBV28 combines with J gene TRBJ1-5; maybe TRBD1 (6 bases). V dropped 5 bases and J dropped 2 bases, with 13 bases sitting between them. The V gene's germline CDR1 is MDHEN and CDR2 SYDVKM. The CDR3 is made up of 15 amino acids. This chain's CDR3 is CASSNTGSGNQPQHF. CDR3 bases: TGTGCCAGCAGTAACACAGGGAGCGGCAATCAGCCCCAGCATTTT.

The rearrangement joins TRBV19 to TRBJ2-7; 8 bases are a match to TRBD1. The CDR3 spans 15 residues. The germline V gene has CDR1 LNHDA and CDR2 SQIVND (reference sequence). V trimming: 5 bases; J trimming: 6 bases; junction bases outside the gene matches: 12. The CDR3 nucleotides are TGTGCCAGTAGTGCTCCGGGACAGGAGCCCCTCGAGCAGTACTTC. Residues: CASSAPGQEPLEQYF.

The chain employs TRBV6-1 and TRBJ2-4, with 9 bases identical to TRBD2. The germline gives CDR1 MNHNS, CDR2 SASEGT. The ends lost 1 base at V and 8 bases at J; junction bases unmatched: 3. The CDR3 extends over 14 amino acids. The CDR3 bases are TGTGCCAGCAGTGAAGTAGCGGGGGAGGACATTCAGTACTTC. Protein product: CASSEVAGEDIQYF.

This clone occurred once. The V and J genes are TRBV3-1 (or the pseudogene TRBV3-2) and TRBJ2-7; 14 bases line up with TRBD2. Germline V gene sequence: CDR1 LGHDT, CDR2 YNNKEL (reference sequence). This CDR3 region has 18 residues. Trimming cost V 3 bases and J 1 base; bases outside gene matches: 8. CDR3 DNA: TGTGCCAGCAGCCACCTGACTAGCGGGAGGGCCAGATCCTACGAGCAGTACTTC. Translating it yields CASSHLTSGRARSYEQYF.

DNA of the CDR3: TGTGCCAGCAGCCTCAGCGGGGGGGCTACAGATACGCAGTATTTT. Translation gives CASSLSGGATDTQYF. This sequence joins TRBV11-1 and TRBJ2-3; 10 bases map to TRBD2. Trimming cost V 5 bases and J 3 bases; bases outside gene matches: 5. CDR3 length equals 15 residues. Germline values: CDR1 SGHAT, CDR2 FQDESV (reference sequence). Full variable domain (outside the CDR3, taken from reference TRBV11-1 and TRBJ2-3): EAEVAQSPRYKITEKSQAVAFWCDPISGHATLYWYRQILGQGPELLVQFQDESVVDDSQLPKDRFSAERLKGVDSTLKIQPAELGDSAMYLCASSLSGGATDTQYFGPGTRLTVL.

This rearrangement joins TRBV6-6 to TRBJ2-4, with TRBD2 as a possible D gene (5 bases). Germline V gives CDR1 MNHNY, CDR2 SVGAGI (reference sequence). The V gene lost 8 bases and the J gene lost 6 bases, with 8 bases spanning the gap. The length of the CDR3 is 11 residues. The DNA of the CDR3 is TGTGCCAGCTCAGAGGGAAACATTCAGTACTTC. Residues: CASSEGNIQYF.